The TCR beta chain described here comes from a study of cytomegalovirus exposure and HLA in healthy donors. This CDR3 is built from 15 residues. The V gene's germline CDR1 is GTSNPN and CDR2 SVGIG (reference sequence). Unmatched junction bases numbered 7, after V lost 5 bases and J lost 2 bases. The PCR employed 60 Vbeta primers together with 13 Jbeta primers. Clones were read by immunoSEQ multiplex PCR, and TCRdb kept only the in-frame ones, dropping some. Here the sample spans over 150,000 clones, approximately 80% being singletons. The chain carries TRBV30 and TRBJ2-7; 12 bases fit TRBD2. The clonotype originates from a boy aged 2 to 10 in good health and CMV-seronegative. The sequencing sample was made of PBMCs. The CDR3: CAWLRRTSGTYEQYF. CDR3 in DNA: TGTGCCTGGTTGAGGAGGACTAGCGGGACCTACGAGCAGTACTTC.